A single sample gave rise to the 21 T cell receptor beta chains below, sequenced in a study of T-cell memory formation after mild COVID-19. MiXCR, applied by TCRdb to the 5' RACE reads, yields one record per CDR3 protein. The sample has 560,000 or so distinct CDR3 sequences; around 16% are singletons. The sample taken for sequencing was PBMCs or a T cell subset sorted from them (not recorded which). These receptors all come from an adult woman who had mild COVID-19 (a few samples of this study predate the infection). Cell type and time point are not known.

The V call is TRBV10-3, the J call TRBJ2-5, with TRBD1 matching over 12 bases. The V gene's germline CDR1 is ENHRY and CDR2 SYGVKD. This CDR3 is built from 16 residues. V gave up 0 bases and J gave up 5 bases; unmatched junction bases: 4. The CDR3 is CAISESGQGAFETQYF. The DNA of the CDR3 is TGTGCCATCAGTGAGTCGGGACAGGGGGCTTTCGAGACCCAGTACTTC.

This chain joins TRBV18 and TRBJ2-1; 7 bases match TRBD2. The V and J ends lost 0 bases and 6 bases, in that order; junction bases with no gene match: 8. This CDR3 has 16 amino acids. CDR1 KGHSH and CDR2 LQKENI come from the germline V gene. CDR3 sequence reads: CASSPPGTNTRNEQFF. The CDR3 nucleotides are TGTGCCAGCTCACCACCTGGGACTAACACACGCAATGAGCAGTTCTTC.

This clonotype was found a few times. The chain uses TRBV7-9 and TRBJ1-1; 11 positions match TRBD1. V lost 1 base to trimming and J lost 5 bases; unmatched junction nucleotides: 6. The length of the CDR3 is 16 residues. From germline, CDR1 is SEHNR and CDR2 FQNEAQ (reference sequence). The CDR3 spells CASSLDGQGARTEAFF. The DNA for the CDR3 is TGTGCCAGCAGCTTAGATGGACAGGGGGCGAGGACTGAAGCTTTCTTT.

This chain connects TRBV13 to TRBJ1-5, with D tentatively TRBD1 (6 bases). V lost 4 bases, J lost 3 bases, and 10 bases lay in between. Germline values: CDR1 PRHDT, CDR2 FYEKMQ (reference sequence). There are 14 residues in the CDR3. Here the CDR3 reads CASSSRQANQPQHF. The CDR3, as DNA: TGTGCCAGCAGCTCCCGACAGGCCAATCAGCCCCAGCATTTT.

This clonotype has only a few counts. This chain joins TRBV4-2 and TRBJ2-1; D may correspond to TRBD1 or TRBD2 (6 bases each). Per the germline V gene, CDR1 is LGHNA and CDR2 is YNFKEQ. Trimming stripped 7 bases from V and 4 bases from J, with 20 bases between. CDR3 length: 16 residues. CDR3 sequence (DNA): TGTGCCAGCAACCGGAGGGACACCGAAATGTACAATGAGCAGTTCTTC. Protein: CASNRRDTEMYNEQFF.

This clonotype was counted only a few times. J is TRBJ2-3 and V is TRBV27; 12 bases fit TRBD2. CDR3 size: 15 residues. From germline, CDR1 is MNHEY and CDR2 SMNVEV (reference sequence). V gave up 3 bases and J gave up 6 bases; unmatched junction bases: 4. The DNA for the CDR3 is TGTGCCAGCAGTTTCTCTAGCGGGAGGGTGGATACGCAGTATTTT. Protein product: CASSFSSGRVDTQYF.

The sample holds a few counts of this clonotype. This rearrangement joins TRBV5-1 to TRBJ2-5, with D maybe TRBD2 (5 bases). The V gene's germline CDR1 is SGHRS and CDR2 YFSETQ. The CDR3 is 14 residues long. V was shortened by 4 bases and J by 4 bases, with 14 bases between the two germline ends. The chain's CDR3 is CASSTTRRRETQYF. CDR3 nucleotide sequence: TGCGCCAGCAGCACAACTAGGAGGCGAGAGACCCAGTACTTC.

V is TRBV20-1 and J is TRBJ2-7, with 7 bases aligning to TRBD1. The CDR3 has 18 residues. The V gene's germline CDR1 is DFQATT and CDR2 SNEGSKA (reference sequence). V lost 0 bases, J lost 9 bases, and 23 bases stayed unmatched. CDR3 loop: CSARDRSGQGTERARQYF. CDR3 DNA: TGCAGTGCTAGAGATCGGTCCGGGCAGGGGACAGAACGAGCCCGGCAGTACTTC.

The rearrangement uses TRBV9 and TRBJ2-3; TRBD2 agrees at 11 bases. Germline V gene sequence: CDR1 SGDLS, CDR2 YYNGEE. This CDR3 contains 16 residues. V was pared by 4 bases and J by 5 bases, with 9 bases of the junction left unmatched. CDR3 coding DNA: TGTGCCAGCAGCAGATATAGCGGGGGGGCCGTAGATACGCAGTATTTT. Its protein is CASSRYSGGAVDTQYF.

The chain combines TRBV5-1 with TRBJ2-3, with TRBD1 identical over 7 bases. V was pared by 4 bases and J by 0 bases, with 8 bases of the junction left unmatched. Germline lookup yields CDR1 SGHRS and CDR2 YFSETQ. The CDR3 consists of 16 residues. Here the CDR3 DNA reads TGCGCCAGCAGCGCAGGGACAGCCACTAGCACAGATACGCAGTATTTT. Encoded protein: CASSAGTATSTDTQYF.

The V call is TRBV9, the J call TRBJ2-1; 9 nucleotides agree with TRBD2. This CDR3 spans 15 amino acids. CDR1 and CDR2 from the germline V gene are SGDLS and YYNGEE. Trimming cost V 0 bases and J 5 bases; bases outside gene matches: 3. The CDR3, as DNA: TGTGCCAGCAGCGTAGTAGCGGGGGCAGACAATGAGCAGTTCTTC. Translating it yields CASSVVAGADNEQFF. The variable domain in full, completed from reference TRBV9 and TRBJ2-1, reads DSGVTQTPKHLITATGQRVTLRCSPRSGDLSVYWYQQSLDQGLQFLIQYYNGEERAKGNILERFSAQQFPDLHSELNLSSLELGDSALYFCASSVVAGADNEQFFGPGTRLTVL.

This clonotype has a handful of counts. The rearrangement links TRBV20-1 to TRBJ2-4; no reliable D call. Germline CDR1 is DFQATT and CDR2 is SNEGSKA (reference sequence). Trimming shortened V by 1 base and J by 0 bases, and 10 bases separated the two germline ends. This CDR3 comprises 15 residues. The CDR3 DNA sequence: TGCAGTGCTAGAGTCGCGGAACCAGCCAAAAACATTCAGTACTTC. Translation gives CSARVAEPAKNIQYF.

Here the CDR3 DNA reads TGCAGTGCTAGAGGTGCTAGTAGTATCTATGAGCAGTTCTTC. It is translated as CSARGASSIYEQFF. The V and J genes are TRBV20-1 and TRBJ2-1; D is undetermined. Germline V gene data show CDR1 as DFQATT and CDR2 as SNEGSKA (reference sequence). The length of the CDR3 is 14 residues. V lost 1 base to trimming and J lost 8 bases, with 15 bases between them.

The genes are TRBV20-1 and TRBJ2-7, with TRBD2 matching 9 bases. Germline CDR1 DFQATT, CDR2 SNEGSKA (reference sequence). The junction had 10 bases not matched to a gene; V was cut back by 3 bases and J by 7 bases. The length of the CDR3 is 14 residues. CDR3 amino acids: CSARSLAGVREQYF. The CDR3 coding sequence is TGCAGTGCTAGGTCGTTAGCGGGAGTGAGGGAGCAGTACTTC.

This chain links TRBV24-1 with TRBJ2-1; a possible D gene is TRBD1 (6 bases). The CDR3 spans 16 residues. CDR1 is KGHDR, CDR2 SFDVKD, per germline. The V gene lost 7 bases and the J gene lost 8 bases, with 23 bases spanning the gap. The CDR3: CATRGTKQGRLDEQFF. In DNA, the CDR3 is TGTGCCACCAGGGGAACTAAACAGGGCCGTTTGGATGAGCAGTTCTTC.

This clonotype appeared a few times. This chain connects TRBV30 to TRBJ2-1; D is uncertain. Trimming removed 1 base at V and 3 bases at J, with 13 bases between. The CDR3 runs to 15 residues. In germline, CDR1 is GTSNPN, CDR2 SVGIG (reference sequence). The CDR3, as DNA: TGTGCCTGGAGTGGAGTAATTTCGATCTACAATGAGCAGTTCTTC. Translating gives CAWSGVISIYNEQFF.

The chain links TRBV6-5 to TRBJ2-1; TRBD2 matches at 9 bases. Germline V CDR1 and CDR2: MNHEY, SVGAGI. The V and J ends lost 2 bases and 4 bases, in that order; junction bases with no gene match: 3. This CDR3 contains 15 residues. The DNA for the CDR3 is TGTGCCAGCAGTTACAGCGGGGGGCCTTACAATGAGCAGTTCTTC. Translating it yields CASSYSGGPYNEQFF.

V and J are TRBV12-3 or TRBV12-4 and TRBJ2-7, with D perhaps matching TRBD1 (6 bases). This CDR3 is 16 amino acids long. Trimming shortened V by 6 bases and J by 0 bases, and 18 bases separated the two germline ends. The CDR3 region has the DNA TGTGCCAGCAGGCGTAACCAGGGGCCCGGCTCCTACGAGCAGTACTTC. It specifies CASRRNQGPGSYEQYF.

The chain carries TRBV6-5 and TRBJ1-2; D is ambiguous. V was shortened by 2 bases and J by 4 bases, with 11 bases between the two germline ends. This CDR3 has 14 amino acids. Germline V lookup: CDR1 MNHEY, CDR2 SVGAGI. In nucleotides, the CDR3 is TGTGCCAGCAGTTACGCCCCTTCGGGCTATGGCTACACCTTC. Protein sequence: CASSYAPSGYGYTF.

This clonotype was counted between two and nine times. The rearrangement uses TRBV7-2 and TRBJ2-3, with D possibly being TRBD2 (6 bases). The CDR3 is made up of 16 amino acids. Germline V gives CDR1 SGHTA, CDR2 FQGNSA. Trimming took off 4 bases at V and 0 bases at J, with 14 bases between the two ends. The DNA for the CDR3 is TGTGCCAGCAGCTCAGGGCGGGGCGGGAGCACAGATACGCAGTATTTT. This translates into CASSSGRGGSTDTQYF.

This clonotype was seen at least ten times. The chain has TRBV7-9 and TRBJ2-1; D may be TRBD1 (6 bases). CDR1 is SEHNR, CDR2 FQNEAQ, per germline (reference sequence). This CDR3 is built from 15 residues. Trimming took off 4 bases at V and 3 bases at J, with 13 bases between the two ends. CDR3 DNA: TGTGCCAGCAGCTCTCTACAGGGATTCTACAATGAGCAGTTCTTC. The encoded protein is CASSSLQGFYNEQFF.